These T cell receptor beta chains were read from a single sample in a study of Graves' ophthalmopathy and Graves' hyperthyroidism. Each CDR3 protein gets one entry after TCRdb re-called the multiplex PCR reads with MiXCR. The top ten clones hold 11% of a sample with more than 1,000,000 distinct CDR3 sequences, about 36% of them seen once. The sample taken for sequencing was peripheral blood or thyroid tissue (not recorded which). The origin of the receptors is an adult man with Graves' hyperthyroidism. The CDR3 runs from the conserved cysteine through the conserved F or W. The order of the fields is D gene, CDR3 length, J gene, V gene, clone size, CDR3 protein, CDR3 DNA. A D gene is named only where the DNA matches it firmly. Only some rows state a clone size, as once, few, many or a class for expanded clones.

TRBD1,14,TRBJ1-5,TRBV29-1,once,CSAVTGVNNQPQHF,TGCAGCGCCGTGACAGGGGTAAACAATCAGCCCCAGCATTTT
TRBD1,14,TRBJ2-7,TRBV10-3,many,CAISGGQGAYEQYF,TGTGCCATCAGTGGGGGACAGGGGGCCTACGAGCAGTACTTC
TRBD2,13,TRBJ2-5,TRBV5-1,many,CASMREGRETQYF,TGCGCCAGCATGCGGGAGGGACGGGAGACCCAGTACTTC
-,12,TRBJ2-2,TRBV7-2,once,CASSVMGGELFF,TGTGCCAGCAGTGTGATGGGGGGGGAGCTGTTTTTT
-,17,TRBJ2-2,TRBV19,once,CASSPSFAGHSTGELFF,TGTGCCAGCTCACCAAGTTTTGCAGGGCATTCGACCGGGGAGCTGTTTTTT
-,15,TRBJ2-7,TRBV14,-,CTSRGGVVGSYEQYF,TGTACCAGCAGAGGAGGGGTAGTGGGTTCCTACGAGCAGTACTTC
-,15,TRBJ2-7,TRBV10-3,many,CAISESGGAPYEQYF,TGTGCCATCAGTGAGTCGGGGGGGGCACCCTACGAGCAGTACTTC
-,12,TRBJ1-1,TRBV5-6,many,CASSFSDSEAFF,TGTGCCAGCAGCTTTTCGGATTCTGAAGCTTTCTTT
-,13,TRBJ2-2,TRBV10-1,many,CASSDPNTGELFF,TGCGCCAGCAGTGACCCGAACACCGGGGAGCTGTTTTTT
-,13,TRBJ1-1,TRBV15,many,CATTSGASTEAFF,TGTGCCACCACGTCGGGGGCGAGCACTGAAGCTTTCTTT
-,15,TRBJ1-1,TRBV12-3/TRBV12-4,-,CASSRGAGERTEAFF,TGTGCCAGCAGCCGAGGGGCGGGGGAGAGGACTGAAGCTTTCTTT
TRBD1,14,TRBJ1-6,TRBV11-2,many,CASSLRDRDSPLHF,TGTGCCAGCAGCCTCCGAGACAGGGACTCACCCCTCCACTTT
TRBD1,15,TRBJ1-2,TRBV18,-,CASSPRLGQDYGYTF,TGTGCCAGCTCACCACGCCTCGGACAGGACTATGGCTACACCTTC
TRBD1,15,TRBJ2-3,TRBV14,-,CASSQRTGTTDTQYF,TGTGCCAGCAGCCAACGGACAGGGACCACAGATACGCAGTATTTT
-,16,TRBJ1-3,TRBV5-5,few,CASSEGDGSSGNTIYF,TGTGCCAGCAGCGAGGGGGACGGAAGCTCTGGAAACACCATATATTTT
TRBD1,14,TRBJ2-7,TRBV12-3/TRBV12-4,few,CASSTQGIVYEQYF,TGTGCCAGCAGTACACAGGGGATCGTATACGAGCAGTACTTC
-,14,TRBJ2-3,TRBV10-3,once,CATRGTGSTDTQYF,TGTGCCACACGGGGAACAGGGAGCACAGATACGCAGTATTTT
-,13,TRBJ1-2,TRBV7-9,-,CASSPFRGYGYTF,TGTGCCAGCAGCCCCTTTAGGGGCTATGGCTACACCTTC